This TCR beta chain was observed in a study of cytomegalovirus exposure and HLA in healthy donors. Deletions cut 3 bases from V and 4 bases from J, with 10 bases between. From germline, CDR1 is MNHEY and CDR2 SVGAGI. There are 14 residues in the CDR3. Study-wide results and limits: Indistinguishable V segments such as TRBV6-2 and TRBV6-3 were excluded.

Primers for the PCR totalled 60 Vbeta and 13 Jbeta. Profiling relied on immunoSEQ multiplex PCR, and the TCRdb table lists in-frame clones only, not all of them. The table has about 110,000 clones, roughly 82% seen once; the top ten hold 1.6%. A note on this clone: Its cognate antigen is unknown.

The rearrangement links TRBV6-5 to TRBJ2-1; D gene unclear. What was sequenced was PBMCs. The TCR originated in a middle-aged man in good health and CMV-seronegative. The chain's CDR3 is CASSYSSGYNEQFF. The CDR3 region has the DNA TGTGCCAGCAGTTATTCCTCGGGTTACAATGAGCAGTTCTTC.